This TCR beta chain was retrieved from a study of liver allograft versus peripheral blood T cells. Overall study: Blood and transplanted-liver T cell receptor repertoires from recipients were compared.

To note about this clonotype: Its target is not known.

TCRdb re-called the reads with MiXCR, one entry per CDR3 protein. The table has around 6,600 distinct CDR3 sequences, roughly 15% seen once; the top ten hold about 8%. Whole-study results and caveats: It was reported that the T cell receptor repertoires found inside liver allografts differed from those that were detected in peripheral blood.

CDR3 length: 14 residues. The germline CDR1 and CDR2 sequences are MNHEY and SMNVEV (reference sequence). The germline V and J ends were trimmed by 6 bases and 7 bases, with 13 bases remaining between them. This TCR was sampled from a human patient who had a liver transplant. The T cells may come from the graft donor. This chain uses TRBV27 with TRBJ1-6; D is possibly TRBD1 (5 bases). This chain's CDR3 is CASSDTEGNSPLHF. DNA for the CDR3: TGTGCCAGCAGCGACACAGAGGGGAATTCACCCCTCCACTTT.